Listed below are T cell receptor beta chains from one sample, sequenced in a study of blood T cell repertoires in COVID-19. Some clones are missing from TCRdb's copy, which holds only in-frame ones; the method was immunoSEQ multiplex PCR. This table holds approximately 150,000 clones, roughly 87% found once. The sample taken for sequencing was peripheral blood. The receptors stem from a human donor in a cohort sampled during active COVID-19. CDR3s include the opening cysteine and the closing phenylalanine or tryptophan. D genes are given only for firm matches.

j_gene | v_gene | d_gene | CDR3aa
TRBJ2-2 | TRBV6-2/TRBV6-3 | TRBD1 | CASSRGTGHGGELFF
TRBJ2-3 | TRBV18 | - | CASSPGAGPTDTQYF
TRBJ1-2 | TRBV11-1 | TRBD1 | CASSLGDSPYGYTF
TRBJ1-2 | TRBV30 | - | CAWRGRGLANYGYTF
TRBJ2-1 | TRBV2 | TRBD2 | CASSELTSGGEQFF
TRBJ2-7 | TRBV4-1 | - | CASSPAGAVSYEQYF
TRBJ2-3 | TRBV5-6 | TRBD1 | CASSGTGDDYTDTQYF
TRBJ1-6 | TRBV5-4 | TRBD1 | CASSSARDRGYNSPLHF
TRBJ2-3 | TRBV7-9 | - | CASSFERLGTQYF
TRBJ1-1 | TRBV28 | - | CASSLFGTGSNTEAFF